A single TCR beta chain is shown here with its context. As processed by the authors: Reference gene primer amplification gave estimated nucleated cell counts. The assay was immunoSEQ multiplex PCR, and TCRdb's table has in-frame clones only and misses some. The V and J calls and clone size are taken from that table; D and trimming were inferred from the DNA. The sample comprises 65,000 or so clones, 70% to 85% of which are singletons, and roughly 3.9% rests with the top ten. This specimen comes from a study of blood T cell repertoires in COVID-19. Background on the study: The origin of the acute and convalescent COVID-19 samples was the United States, Italy and Spain. The cDNA or gDNA used as material had been derived from T cells, B-cell-depleted T cells, or PBMCs.

The CDR3 runs to 13 residues. Germline CDR1 MNHNY, CDR2 SVGAGI (reference sequence). Between the trimmed V and J ends, which lost 6 bases and 4 bases, there was a span of 10 bases. The sequencing input was peripheral blood. The source is a man in his sixties with acute or convalescent COVID-19. The chain couples TRBV6-6 to TRBJ1-5, with D possibly being TRBD1 (6 bases). Here the CDR3 DNA reads TGTGCCAGCAGCAATACAGGGAATCAGCCCCAGCATTTT. This codes for CASSNTGNQPQHF.